This T cell receptor (beta chain) is from a study of resident and recirculating memory T cells in vitiligo. CDR1 SGHTA and CDR2 FQGTGA come from the germline V gene. The ends were cut back, 2 bases at V and 7 bases at J, with 15 bases in the middle. This CDR3 spans 15 amino acids. Sequenced by immunoSEQ multiplex PCR; TCRdb stores in-frame clones only, minus some. Seen here are around 76,000 clones, approximately 93% observed once, and the top ten hold more than 4%. Patients who had received treatment within the previous three months were excluded. Sequencing was performed on blood. The rearrangement joins TRBV7-3 to TRBJ2-1; D is ambiguous. The clonotype was recovered from a male donor with vitiligo. CDR3 in DNA: TGTGCCAGCAGCTTATCCGTGGGCGTACTTAATGAGCAGTTCTTC. It codes for CASSLSVGVLNEQFF.